This TCR beta chain is from a study of blood T cell repertoires in COVID-19. This clone was found once. With 5 bases removed from V and 0 bases from J, the gap between germline ends came to 7 bases. Germline V gene data show CDR1 as KGHDR and CDR2 as SFDVKD. The CDR3 spans 14 residues. Only in-frame clones appear in the TCRdb table, and some are missing; sequencing was by immunoSEQ multiplex PCR. The data hold around 270,000 clones, with 88% observed a single time. Categorization into cohorts depended on clinical history that participants reported. The TCR originated in a middle-aged woman who had been exposed to COVID-19. The gene calls are TRBV24-1 and TRBJ1-3, with D maybe TRBD1 (5 bases). The specimen sequenced was PBMCs or T cells enriched from blood (not recorded which). The CDR3: CATSAGDSGNTIYF. The CDR3 DNA sequence: TGTGCCACCAGTGCGGGGGACTCTGGAAACACCATATATTTT.